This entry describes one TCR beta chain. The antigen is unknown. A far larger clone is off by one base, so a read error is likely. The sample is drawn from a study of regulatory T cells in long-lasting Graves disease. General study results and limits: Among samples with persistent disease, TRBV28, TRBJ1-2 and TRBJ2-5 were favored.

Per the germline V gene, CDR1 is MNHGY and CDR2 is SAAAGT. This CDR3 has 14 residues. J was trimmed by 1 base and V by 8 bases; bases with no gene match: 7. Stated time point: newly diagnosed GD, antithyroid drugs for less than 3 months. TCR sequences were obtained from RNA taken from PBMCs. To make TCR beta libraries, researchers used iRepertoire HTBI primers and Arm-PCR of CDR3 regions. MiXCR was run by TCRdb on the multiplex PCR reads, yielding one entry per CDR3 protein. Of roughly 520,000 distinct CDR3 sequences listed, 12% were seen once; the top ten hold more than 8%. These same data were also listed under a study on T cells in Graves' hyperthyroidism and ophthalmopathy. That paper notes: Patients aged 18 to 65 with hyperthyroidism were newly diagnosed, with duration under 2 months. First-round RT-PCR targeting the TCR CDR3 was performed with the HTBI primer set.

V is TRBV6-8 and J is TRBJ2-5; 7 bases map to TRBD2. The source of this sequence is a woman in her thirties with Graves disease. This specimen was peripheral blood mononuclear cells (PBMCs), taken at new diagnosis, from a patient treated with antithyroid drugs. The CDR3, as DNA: TGTGCCAGCTCGGCTGGCGGGAGCCAAGAGACCCAGTACTTC. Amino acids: CASSAGGSQETQYF.